Each of the 22 T cell receptor beta chains below was sequenced from the same sample in a study of T cell responses to AZD1222 COVID-19 vaccine. Data came from immunoSEQ multiplex PCR; TCRdb stores just in-frame clones and leaves some out. The repertoire holds 120,000 to 150,000 clones, with 90% to 95% as singletons. The sample in question was peripheral blood, obtained on day 0 of AZD1222 vaccination. The receptors stem from an adult in good health.

The rearrangement joins TRBV28 to TRBJ2-5, with D hard to call. The V end was cut by 4 bases, the J end by 4 bases, with 10 bases between. The CDR3 loop spans 13 amino acids. CDR1 and CDR2 from the germline V gene are MDHEN and SYDVKM. As DNA, the CDR3 is TGTGCCAGCAGTTCCCGTCAAAGAGAGACCCAGTACTTC. Encoded protein: CASSSRQRETQYF.

The chain couples TRBV2 to TRBJ1-1; D possibly corresponds to TRBD1 (5 bases). Germline-derived CDR1 and CDR2 are SNHLY and FYNNEI. V was trimmed by 9 bases and J by 0 bases, leaving 11 bases between them. This CDR3 contains 13 residues. This CDR3 is CARQVLMNTEAFF. The CDR3 region has the DNA TGTGCCAGACAGGTTCTCATGAACACTGAAGCTTTCTTT.

V usage is TRBV7-9 and J usage is TRBJ1-2; D is perhaps TRBD1 (5 bases). The germline CDR1 and CDR2 sequences are SEHNR and FQNEAQ (reference sequence). The CDR3 sequence is 14 residues long. Trimming removed 0 bases from V and 6 bases from J, with 11 bases in between. For the CDR3, the DNA is TGTGCCAGCAGCTTAGCGGGACTGGAACATGGCTACACCTTC. Translation gives CASSLAGLEHGYTF.

The V call is TRBV18, the J call TRBJ2-7, with 8 nucleotides matching TRBD1. CDR3 size: 14 residues. Germline values: CDR1 KGHSH, CDR2 LQKENI. V shed 3 bases and J 6 bases; nucleotides not matched to a gene: 7. CDR3 nucleotide sequence: TGTGCCAGCTCACCGAATGTCGGACAGGGCGAGCAGTACTTC. This sequence encodes CASSPNVGQGEQYF.

The V call is TRBV19, the J call TRBJ2-7; TRBD1 agrees at 8 bases. CDR3 length: 13 amino acids. From germline, CDR1 is LNHDA and CDR2 SQIVND (reference sequence). After removal of 1 base from V and 6 bases from J, the junction contained 2 bases not matched to a gene. Here the CDR3 DNA reads TGTGCCAGTAGTATAGGGACAGGGACCGAGCAGTACTTC. Its translation is CASSIGTGTEQYF.

The genes are TRBV7-2 and TRBJ1-1; D remains ambiguous. This CDR3 has 14 residues. Germline-derived CDR1 and CDR2 are SGHTA and FQGNSA. Trimming took off 0 bases at V and 1 base at J, with 6 bases between the two ends. The CDR3 loop reads CASSLAVSNTEAFF. The CDR3 DNA sequence: TGTGCCAGCAGCTTAGCTGTTTCGAACACTGAAGCTTTCTTT.

The chain couples TRBV18 to TRBJ2-7; D gene ambiguous. The CDR3 totals 12 residues. The germline V and J ends were trimmed by 6 bases and 6 bases, with 12 bases remaining between them. CDR1 and CDR2 from the germline V gene are KGHSH and LQKENI. CDR3 sequence reads: CASSISGSEQYF. DNA for the CDR3: TGTGCCAGCTCCATTTCAGGATCCGAGCAGTACTTC.

The chain has TRBV18 and TRBJ2-5; maybe TRBD2 (6 bases). This CDR3 has 14 residues. CDR1 is KGHSH and CDR2 is LQKENI in the germline V gene. V was pared by 6 bases and J by 5 bases, with 16 bases between. The CDR3 nucleotides read TGTGCCAGCTCCCCCGTTGAGGGGAGGGAGACCCAGTACTTC. This gives the protein CASSPVEGRETQYF.

The chain couples TRBV7-9 to TRBJ2-5, with a tentative D call TRBD2 (6 bases). Trimming stripped 1 base from V and 2 bases from J, with 14 bases between. This CDR3 contains 16 residues. CDR1 and CDR2 (germline): SEHNR, FQNEAQ (reference sequence). Here the CDR3 reads CASSLGLVGVQETQYF. CDR3 DNA sequence: TGTGCCAGCAGCTTAGGACTAGTGGGCGTACAAGAGACCCAGTACTTC.

This rearrangement joins TRBV14 to TRBJ1-4, with a weak D call TRBD1 (5 bases). Germline values: CDR1 SGHDN, CDR2 FVKESK. V gave up 4 bases and J gave up 8 bases, with 20 bases separating them. This CDR3 spans 16 amino acids. CDR3 amino acids: CASSPGLRTGGEKLFF. Here the CDR3 DNA reads TGTGCCAGCAGCCCAGGACTAAGGACCGGGGGAGAAAAACTGTTTTTT.

The chain uses TRBV5-1 and TRBJ1-2, with a possible D match to TRBD1 (5 bases). The germline gives CDR1 SGHRS, CDR2 YFSETQ. The CDR3 is 16 residues long. V lost 5 bases to trimming and J lost 4 bases, with 21 bases between them. The CDR3 nucleotides read TGCGCCAGCAGGGTACTCGCAGGGCAAGCTCCCTATGGCTACACCTTC. Translation gives CASRVLAGQAPYGYTF.

The V gene is TRBV3-1 (or the pseudogene TRBV3-2), the J gene TRBJ2-7; 8 nucleotides match TRBD1. The CDR3 has 15 residues. Looked up from germline, CDR1 is LGHDT and CDR2 is YNNKEL (reference sequence). V lost 0 bases, J lost 1 base, and 2 bases stayed unmatched. The CDR3 spells CASSQDGQGSYEQYF. The DNA of the CDR3 is TGTGCCAGCAGCCAAGATGGACAGGGATCCTACGAGCAGTACTTC.

The V and J genes are TRBV6-5 and TRBJ1-1; 8 bases agree with TRBD1. Germline assignment: CDR1 MNHEY and CDR2 SVGAGI. V trimming: 5 bases; J trimming: 4 bases; junction bases outside the gene matches: 6. The CDR3 has 14 amino acids. CDR3 amino acids: CASSRTGLSTEAFF. DNA for the CDR3: TGTGCCAGCAGTAGGACAGGGTTGAGCACTGAAGCTTTCTTT.

The chain couples TRBV5-5 to TRBJ2-5; D gene uncertain. The CDR3 is made up of 14 amino acids. Germline V lookup: CDR1 SGHKS, CDR2 YYEKEE (reference sequence). Trimming took 1 base from V and 0 from J, leaving 7 bases between them. CDR3 region: CASSLRQYQETQYF. CDR3 bases: TGTGCCAGCAGCTTGAGGCAGTACCAAGAGACCCAGTACTTC.

The J gene is TRBJ1-2, the V gene TRBV20-1; weak D call: TRBD1 (5 bases). Germline V gene lookup returns CDR1 DFQATT and CDR2 SNEGSKA (reference sequence). The CDR3 consists of 12 residues. The V gene lost 3 bases and the J gene lost 6 bases, with 11 bases spanning the gap. CDR3 DNA sequence: TGCAGTGCTAGTACAGGAAAGGATGGCTACACCTTC. Protein: CSASTGKDGYTF.

A few counts support this clone. The rearrangement uses TRBV5-1 and TRBJ2-2, with TRBD2 matching 12 bases. This CDR3 has 16 residues. Looked up from germline, CDR1 is SGHRS and CDR2 is YFSETQ. The junction had 4 bases not matched to a gene; V was cut back by 4 bases and J by 3 bases. CDR3 region: CASSIRTSGDTGELFF. CDR3 sequence (DNA): TGCGCCAGCAGCATCCGGACTAGCGGGGACACCGGGGAGCTGTTTTTT.

This sequence joins TRBV3-1 (or the pseudogene TRBV3-2) and TRBJ1-2; D gene uncertain. This CDR3 is built from 14 residues. CDR1 is LGHDT and CDR2 is YNNKEL in the germline V gene (reference sequence). Trimming shortened V by 0 bases and J by 7 bases, and 12 bases separated the two germline ends. This chain's CDR3 is CASSQELRAAGYTF. As DNA, the CDR3 is TGTGCCAGCAGCCAAGAATTGAGGGCTGCTGGCTACACCTTC.

This clone occurred once. V is TRBV7-6 and J is TRBJ2-1; a possible D gene is TRBD2 (6 bases). CDR1 and CDR2 (germline): SGHVS, FNYEAQ. Between the trimmed V and J ends, which lost 0 bases and 6 bases, there was a span of 6 bases. The CDR3 extends over 13 amino acids. CDR3 protein: CASSLAGGNEQFF. CDR3 DNA: TGTGCCAGCAGCTTAGCGGGGGGCAATGAGCAGTTCTTC. Supplemented by reference TRBV7-6 and TRBJ2-1, the full variable domain reads GAGVSQSPRYKVTKRGQDVALRCDPISGHVSLYWYRQALGQGPEFLTYFNYEAQQDKSGLPNDRFSAERPEGSISTLTIQRTEQRDSAMYRCASSLAGGNEQFFGPGTRLTVL.

V and J are TRBV28 and TRBJ1-2; 9 bases agree with TRBD1. The CDR3 runs to 13 residues. After removal of 3 bases from V and 7 bases from J, the junction contained 3 bases not matched to a gene. Germline lookup yields CDR1 MDHEN and CDR2 SYDVKM. Here the CDR3 reads CASSFYRGPGYTF. CDR3 sequence (DNA): TGTGCCAGCAGTTTCTACAGGGGGCCTGGCTACACCTTC.

The chain employs TRBV5-1 and TRBJ2-2; TRBD1 aligns across 9 bases. The CDR3 has 15 amino acids. The V and J ends lost 4 bases and 5 bases, in that order; junction bases with no gene match: 6. CDR1 SGHRS and CDR2 YFSETQ come from the germline V gene. CDR3: CASSRQGDGTGELFF. In DNA form, the CDR3 reads TGCGCCAGCAGCCGACAGGGGGACGGGACCGGGGAGCTGTTTTTT.

This chain connects TRBV6-5 to TRBJ2-5, with D perhaps matching TRBD2 (6 bases). V lost 5 bases to trimming and J lost 5 bases, with 18 bases between them. The CDR3 consists of 15 residues. CDR1 and CDR2 from the germline V gene are MNHEY and SVGAGI. As DNA, the CDR3 is TGTGCCAGCAGTCCGCCTGAGGGAGGTTGGGAGACCCAGTACTTC. As protein: CASSPPEGGWETQYF.

The chain has TRBV9 and TRBJ2-2, with 15 bases lining up with TRBD2. Germline CDR1 reads SGDLS; CDR2 reads YYNGEE. J gave up 8 bases and V 4 bases, and 6 bases lay outside the gene matches. The CDR3 totals 16 residues. The CDR3 reads CASSPGTSGGSGELFF. In DNA form, the CDR3 reads TGTGCCAGCAGCCCGGGGACTAGCGGGGGGTCGGGGGAGCTGTTTTTT.